The 2 T cell receptor beta chains reported below all come from one sample, sequenced in a study of shared clonotypes between healthy human individuals. Clones were sequenced by immunoSEQ multiplex PCR, and TCRdb holds only the in-frame ones, with some missing. The sample yields about 1.5 million clones, approximately 98% seen once. The specimen sequenced was naive CD4+ T cells sorted from blood. Subset noted: CD45RA+ positively selected. These TCRs come from a man between 25 and 39 years old in good health.

CDR3 loop: CASSQEGTSGSYQETQYF. The CDR3 nucleotides read TGCGCCAGCAGCCAAGAAGGGACTAGCGGGAGCTACCAAGAGACCCAGTACTTC. The chain has TRBV4-1 and TRBJ2-5; 14 bases map to TRBD2. Germline V gene data show CDR1 as MGHRA and CDR2 as YSYEKL. Trimming removed 0 bases from V and 0 bases from J; junction bases left unmatched: 3. The CDR3 runs 18 residues.

The chain employs TRBV28 and TRBJ2-2; 8 positions match TRBD1. The V gene's germline CDR1 is MDHEN and CDR2 SYDVKM. This CDR3 is 16 amino acids long. Trimming at V came to 4 bases and at J to 6 bases, leaving 10 bases not matched to a gene. CDR3 nucleotides: TGTGCCAGCAGTTCGCAAAACCCACAGGGGGCCGGGGAGCTGTTTTTT. This codes for CASSSQNPQGAGELFF.